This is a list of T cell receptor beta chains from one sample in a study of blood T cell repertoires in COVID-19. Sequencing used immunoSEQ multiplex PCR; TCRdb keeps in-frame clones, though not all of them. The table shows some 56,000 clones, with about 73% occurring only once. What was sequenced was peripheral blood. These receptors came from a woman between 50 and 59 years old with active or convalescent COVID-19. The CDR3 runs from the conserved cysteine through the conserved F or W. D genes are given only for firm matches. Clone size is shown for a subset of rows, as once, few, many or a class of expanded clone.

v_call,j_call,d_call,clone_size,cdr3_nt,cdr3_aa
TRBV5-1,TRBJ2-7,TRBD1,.,TGCGCCAGCAGCCTGGGACAGGGTCCCGACGAGCAGTACTTC,CASSLGQGPDEQYF
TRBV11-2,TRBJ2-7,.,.,TGTGCCAGCAGCGCTACAGGGACGAGACCCTACGAGCAGTACTTC,CASSATGTRPYEQYF
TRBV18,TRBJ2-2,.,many,TGTGCCAGCTCAGCCACCGCAGGGAGGACCGGGGAGCTGTTTTTT,CASSATAGRTGELFF
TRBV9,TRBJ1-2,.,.,TGTGCCAGCAGTTCGCTGGGGGGGGGAACCTATGGCTACACCTTC,CASSSLGGGTYGYTF
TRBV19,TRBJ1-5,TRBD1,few,TGTGCCAGTAAGGAGGGGGCGGAGAATCAGCCCCAGCATTTT,CASKEGAENQPQHF
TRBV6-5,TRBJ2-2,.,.,TGTGCCAGCCAGCGGGCAAACACCGGGGAGCTGTTTTTT,CASQRANTGELFF
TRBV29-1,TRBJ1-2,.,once,TGCAGCGTTGAATGGATGGGGGCCGATAACTATGGCTACACCTTC,CSVEWMGADNYGYTF
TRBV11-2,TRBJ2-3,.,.,TGTGCCAGCAGCCAGTGGGGGCCCCCGGGCACAGATACGCAGTATTTT,CASSQWGPPGTDTQYF
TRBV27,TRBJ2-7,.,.,TGTGCCAGCAGTTTAAGTGGTTTCGTGGGAGTATACGAGCAGTACTTC,CASSLSGFVGVYEQYF
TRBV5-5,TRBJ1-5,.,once,TGTGCCAGCAGCCTACAGGGCGGCAATCAGCCCCAGCATTTT,CASSLQGGNQPQHF
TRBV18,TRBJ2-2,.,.,TGTGCCAGCTCACCACAGGGTGGAGGAAACACCGGGGAGCTGTTTTTT,CASSPQGGGNTGELFF
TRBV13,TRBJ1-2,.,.,TGTGCCAGCAGCTTAGGGGGAGGGCGTACGGGCGGCTACACCTTC,CASSLGGGRTGGYTF
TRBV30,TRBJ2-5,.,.,TGTGCCTGGAGGTGGGGGGAGCGGGAGACCCAGTACTTC,CAWRWGERETQYF
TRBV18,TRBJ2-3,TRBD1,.,TGTGCCAGCTCACGTTCCCTTACAGGGGGCACCGCAGATACGCAGTATTTT,CASSRSLTGGTADTQYF
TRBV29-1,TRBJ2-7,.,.,TGCAGCGTTGTTCTAGCCCCCTACGAGCAGTACTTC,CSVVLAPYEQYF
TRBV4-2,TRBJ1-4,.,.,TGTGCCAGCAGCCGCATACCGGGTGAAAAACTGTTTTTT,CASSRIPGEKLFF
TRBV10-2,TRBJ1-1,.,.,TGCGCCAGCAGGGCAAAAACTGAAGCTTTCTTT,CASRAKTEAFF
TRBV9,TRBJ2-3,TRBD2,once,TGTGCCAGCAGCGCCTTAGCGGGAGTTGATACGCAGTATTTT,CASSALAGVDTQYF
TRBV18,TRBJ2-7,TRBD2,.,TGTGCCAGCTCACCACCGACCCCGGCGGGGGATGAGCAGTACTTC,CASSPPTPAGDEQYF
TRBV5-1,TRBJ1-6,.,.,TGCGCCAGCAGCTTTGGCCGAAATTCACCCCTCCACTTT,CASSFGRNSPLHF
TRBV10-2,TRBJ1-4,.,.,TGCGCCAGCAGTGCAAAGGGACAAGGCGAAGAAAAACTGTTTTTT,CASSAKGQGEEKLFF
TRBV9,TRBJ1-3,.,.,TGTGCCAGCAGCAGTCCGTTGGGGGAGGCTGGAAACACCATATATTTT,CASSSPLGEAGNTIYF
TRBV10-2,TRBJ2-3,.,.,TGCGCCAGTTCGCAGGTAGGGGCAGATACGCAGTATTTT,CASSQVGADTQYF
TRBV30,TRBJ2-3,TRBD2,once,TGTGCCTGGAGTAAGGGGACTAACACAGATACGCAGTATTTT,CAWSKGTNTDTQYF
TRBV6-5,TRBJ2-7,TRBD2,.,TGTGCCAGCAAAAAGCGGGAGGGGGGCGAGCAGTACTTC,CASKKREGGEQYF
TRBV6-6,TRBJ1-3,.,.,TGTGCCAGCACTATCGGCCAGGCTGGAAACACCATATATTTT,CASTIGQAGNTIYF
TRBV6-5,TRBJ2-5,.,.,TGTGCCAGCACCTCGGGACACCTAGAGACCCAGTACTTC,CASTSGHLETQYF
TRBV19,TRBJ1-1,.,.,TGTGCCAGTAGTCGTCGGGGTATGAACACTGAAGCTTTCTTT,CASSRRGMNTEAFF
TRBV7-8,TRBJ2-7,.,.,TGTGCCAGCAGCTTAGAAGCTACCTACGAGCAGTACTTC,CASSLEATYEQYF
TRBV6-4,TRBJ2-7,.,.,TGTGCCAGCAGTGACGAAGCGGGCCACGAGCAGTACTTC,CASSDEAGHEQYF
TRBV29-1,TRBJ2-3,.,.,TGCAGCGCGAGACAGGAGTATAGCACAGATACGCAGTATTTT,CSARQEYSTDTQYF
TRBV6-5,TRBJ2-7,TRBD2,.,TGTGCCAGCAGTTTCCTTAGCGGGAGGGCCGGAGAGCAGTACTTC,CASSFLSGRAGEQYF
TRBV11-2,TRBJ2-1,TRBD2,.,TGTGCCAGCAGCTTAGTAGCGGGAGTAGGTGAGCAGTTCTTC,CASSLVAGVGEQFF
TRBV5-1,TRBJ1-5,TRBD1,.,TGCGCCAGCAGCTATGGACAGGGGGAAGAGCCCCAGCATTTT,CASSYGQGEEPQHF
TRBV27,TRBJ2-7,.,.,TGTGCCAGCAGTTCCCCAGGCAGGGGAGTCTACGAGCAGTACTTC,CASSSPGRGVYEQYF
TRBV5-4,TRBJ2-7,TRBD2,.,TGTGCCAGCAGCTCCCAGCGGGAATCCTACGAGCAGTACTTC,CASSSQRESYEQYF
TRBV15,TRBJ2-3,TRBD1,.,TGTGCCACCAGCAGCCGGGACAGAATCACAGATACGCAGTATTTT,CATSSRDRITDTQYF
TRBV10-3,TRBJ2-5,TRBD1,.,TGTGCCATCAGTGACCGACCTGGGACAGAAGAGACCCAGTACTTC,CAISDRPGTEETQYF
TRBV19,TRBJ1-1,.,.,TGTGCCAGTAGTAGGCCGGGACTCGAAGCTTTCTTT,CASSRPGLEAFF
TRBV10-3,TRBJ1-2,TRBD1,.,TGTGCCATCAGTGAGGGGACAGCAGACTCCTATGGCTACACCTTC,CAISEGTADSYGYTF
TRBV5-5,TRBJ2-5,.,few,TGTGCCAGCAGCTTGTTTAGCGAAGAGACCCAGTACTTC,CASSLFSEETQYF
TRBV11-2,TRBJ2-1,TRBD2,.,TGTGCCAGCAGCTTAGAAGACAGCACCCCGGGACTAGCCCTATACAATGAGCAGTTCTTC,CASSLEDSTPGLALYNEQFF
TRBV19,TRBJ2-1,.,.,TGTGCCAGTAGTCTCCCGAGCTCCTACAATGAGCAGTTCTTC,CASSLPSSYNEQFF
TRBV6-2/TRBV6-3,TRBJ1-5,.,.,TGTGCCAGCAGTGCCACAGGGAATCAGCCCCAGCATTTT,CASSATGNQPQHF
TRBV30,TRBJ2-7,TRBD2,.,TGTGCCTGGGGGGGGACTAGCGGGTTCTACGAGCAGTACTTC,CAWGGTSGFYEQYF
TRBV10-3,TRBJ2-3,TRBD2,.,TGTGCCATCAGTTTAGCGGGAGGGAGCCCAGATACGCAGTATTTT,CAISLAGGSPDTQYF
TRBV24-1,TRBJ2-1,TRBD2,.,TGTGCCACCAGTACCCCAGCGGGAGGCCATGAGCAGTTCTTC,CATSTPAGGHEQFF
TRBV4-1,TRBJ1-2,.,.,TGCGCCAGCAGCCAAGCAGGAGGCAACTATGGCTACACCTTC,CASSQAGGNYGYTF